This T cell receptor (beta chain) derives from a study of shared clonotypes between healthy human individuals. The naive CD8 population came from CD45RO-negative cells selected for CCR7, without terminally differentiated effector memory CD45RA+ cells. TCRdb's table, derived via immunoSEQ multiplex PCR, lists solely in-frame clones and lacks some. The sample contains roughly 650,000 clones, approximately 96% of which appear only once. The V gene lost 3 bases and the J gene lost 2 bases, with 11 bases spanning the gap. CDR1 and CDR2 (germline): SEHNR, FQNEAQ (reference sequence). The CDR3 is 14 amino acids.

The sequenced sample consisted of naive CD8+ T cells sorted from blood. The TCR comes from a woman younger than 45 in good health. The chain carries TRBV7-9 and TRBJ2-7, with D hard to call. The CDR3 DNA reads as TGTGCCAGCAGCTTCTCGCTTGAGGCCTACGAGCAGTACTTC. Residues: CASSFSLEAYEQYF. Full variable domain (outside the CDR3, taken from reference TRBV7-9 and TRBJ2-7): DTGVSQNPRHKITKRGQNVTFRCDPISEHNRLYWYRQTLGQGPEFLTYFQNEAQLEKSRLLSDRFSAERPKGSFSTLEIQRTEQGDSAMYLCASSFSLEAYEQYFGPGTRLTVT.